The 31 T cell receptor beta chains in this list originate from one sample, sequenced in a study of T cell responses to AZD1222 COVID-19 vaccine. Clones were read by immunoSEQ multiplex PCR, and TCRdb kept only the in-frame ones, dropping some. Of 100,000 to 150,000 clones listed, approximately 90% are singletons. This material consisted of peripheral blood, taken on day 0 of AZD1222 vaccination. The receptors derive from an adult in good health.

The J gene is TRBJ1-5, the V gene TRBV6-1; no reliable D call. This CDR3 comprises 17 residues. The germline V gene has CDR1 MNHNS and CDR2 SASEGT. The V end was cut by 0 bases, the J end by 0 bases, with 12 bases between. CDR3 DNA sequence: TGTGCCAGCAGTGAAGCGCATGGTAGCTTTAGCAATCAGCCCCAGCATTTT. Translating it yields CASSEAHGSFSNQPQHF.

The chain carries TRBV9 and TRBJ2-4, with a weak D call TRBD2 (6 bases). The CDR3 spans 14 residues. The germline gives CDR1 SGDLS, CDR2 YYNGEE. V dropped 3 bases and J dropped 4 bases, with 11 bases sitting between them. For the CDR3, the DNA is TGTGCCAGCAGCGAGGAGCGGGCAAAAAACATTCAGTACTTC. Translated, it gives CASSEERAKNIQYF.

The chain links TRBV25-1 to TRBJ1-4; 7 nucleotides align to TRBD1. From germline, CDR1 is MGHDK and CDR2 SYGVNS. V lost 1 base, J lost 8 bases, and 4 bases stayed unmatched. The CDR3 consists of 14 residues. The CDR3 is CASSELGTVEKLFF. As DNA, the CDR3 is TGTGCCAGCAGTGAATTGGGGACAGTCGAAAAACTGTTTTTT.

The chain is built from TRBV10-3 and TRBJ2-1, with 12 bases identical to TRBD1. This CDR3 is 14 amino acids long. V shed 6 bases and J 8 bases; nucleotides not matched to a gene: 5. CDR1 is ENHRY and CDR2 is SYGVKD in the germline V gene. CDR3 region: CAIRGDRGRDEQFF. In DNA form, the CDR3 reads TGTGCCATCAGAGGGGACAGGGGGCGGGATGAGCAGTTCTTC.

The chain is built from TRBV30 and TRBJ1-1, with 7 bases identical to TRBD1. The ends lost 4 bases at V and 0 bases at J; junction bases unmatched: 5. The germline V gene has CDR1 GTSNPN and CDR2 SVGIG (reference sequence). This CDR3 spans 14 amino acids. CDR3 sequence (DNA): TGTGCCTGGAATTTAGGACAGGTGAACACTGAAGCTTTCTTT. Translating it yields CAWNLGQVNTEAFF.

V and J are TRBV19 and TRBJ2-7; 9 bases align to TRBD1. CDR1 LNHDA and CDR2 SQIVND come from the germline V gene (reference sequence). CDR3 size: 16 residues. Trimming took 1 base from V and 4 from J; bases not matched to a gene: 8. Here the CDR3 reads CASSIGAGTGPYEQYF. In DNA form, the CDR3 reads TGTGCCAGTAGTATAGGGGCCGGGACAGGGCCTTACGAGCAGTACTTC.

V gene TRBV7-9 combines with J gene TRBJ2-4; D ambiguous. CDR1 and CDR2 (germline): SEHNR, FQNEAQ (reference sequence). This CDR3 comprises 12 residues. Between the trimmed V and J ends, which lost 5 bases and 11 bases, there was a span of 13 bases. As DNA, the CDR3 is TGTGCCAGCAGCCCCTCCGTTGAGTTTCAGTACTTC. It yields the protein CASSPSVEFQYF.

The chain employs TRBV3-1 (or the pseudogene TRBV3-2) and TRBJ1-2, with 7 bases lining up with TRBD1. There are 14 residues in the CDR3. Germline assignment: CDR1 LGHDT and CDR2 YNNKEL (reference sequence). With V trimmed by 3 bases and J by 6 bases, 7 bases remained unmatched. The CDR3 region has the DNA TGTGCCAGCAGCCAGGGGACAGACGTCCATGGCTACACCTTC. Protein sequence: CASSQGTDVHGYTF.

The chain employs TRBV30 and TRBJ1-1, with TRBD1 as a possible D gene (6 bases). Germline values: CDR1 GTSNPN, CDR2 SVGIG (reference sequence). The V end was cut by 3 bases, the J end by 5 bases, with 13 bases between. CDR3 length: 13 amino acids. CDR3 DNA sequence: TGTGCCTGGAGGAGCAGGGGTGGGACTGAAGCTTTCTTT. This gives the protein CAWRSRGGTEAFF.

This rearrangement joins TRBV15 to TRBJ1-5, with D perhaps TRBD1 (6 bases). With 0 bases removed from V and 7 bases from J, the gap between germline ends came to 16 bases. The germline gives CDR1 LNHNV, CDR2 YYDKDF (reference sequence). The length of the CDR3 is 16 residues. CDR3 coding DNA: TGTGCCACCAGCAGAGATCAAGGGGGGCTAGGGCAGCCCCAGCATTTT. It specifies CATSRDQGGLGQPQHF.

This clone was picked up one time. The rearrangement uses TRBV5-1 and TRBJ2-1, with 7 bases that match TRBD2. Germline V gives CDR1 SGHRS, CDR2 YFSETQ. This CDR3 is built from 18 residues. The trim removed 0 bases at V and 5 bases at J, leaving 14 bases unmatched. The CDR3 coding sequence is TGCGCCAGCAGCTTGGCGTGGGGAGGGCCTGGCGGTAACAATGAGCAGTTCTTC. It translates to CASSLAWGGPGGNNEQFF. The entire variable domain, with the rest obtained from reference TRBV5-1 and TRBJ2-1, is as follows: KAGVTQTPRYLIKTRGQQVTLSCSPISGHRSVSWYQQTPGQGLQFLFEYFSETQRNKGNFPGRFSGRQFSNSRSEMNVSTLELGDSALYLCASSLAWGGPGGNNEQFFGPGTRLTVL.

The J gene is TRBJ2-1, the V gene TRBV14; a possible D gene is TRBD2 (7 bases). There are 20 residues in the CDR3. Trimming cost V 4 bases and J 4 bases, with 29 bases left between them. CDR1 SGHDN and CDR2 FVKESK come from the germline V gene. This CDR3 reads CASSPVGGGQNPFPYNEQFF. CDR3 sequence (DNA): TGTGCCAGCAGCCCAGTAGGGGGGGGGCAGAACCCGTTCCCGTACAATGAGCAGTTCTTC.

V gene TRBV7-8 combines with J gene TRBJ1-1, with D tentatively TRBD1 (5 bases). The CDR3 is 12 amino acids. V shed 5 bases and J shed 8 bases, with 12 bases lying between them. Germline CDR1 SGHVS, CDR2 FQNEAQ. The CDR3 loop is CASSPGTAEAFF. In nucleotides, the CDR3 is TGTGCCAGCAGCCCCGGGACGGCCGAAGCTTTCTTT.

The chain couples TRBV6-5 to TRBJ2-7, with D unclear. Trimming left V 5 bases short and J 6 bases short, with 11 bases between. Germline assignment: CDR1 MNHEY and CDR2 SVGAGI. The length of the CDR3 is 12 residues. The CDR3 nucleotides read TGTGCCAGCAGTCCACCGGGTGGCGAGCAGTACTTC. It codes for CASSPPGGEQYF.

The chain combines TRBV7-9 with TRBJ2-2; D might be TRBD1 or TRBD2, each matching 6 bases. V was trimmed by 2 bases and J by 5 bases, leaving 18 bases between them. CDR3 size: 17 residues. CDR1 and CDR2 from the germline V gene are SEHNR and FQNEAQ (reference sequence). The chain's CDR3 is CASSLRTSGARTGELFF. CDR3 nucleotides: TGTGCCAGCAGCTTAAGGACGTCGGGGGCGCGGACCGGGGAGCTGTTTTTT.

This clone was seen a single time. The rearrangement joins TRBV5-1 to TRBJ2-1, with 7 bases that match TRBD1. The junction had 10 bases not matched to a gene; V was cut back by 4 bases and J by 6 bases. The CDR3 sequence is 15 residues long. Germline V gene data show CDR1 as SGHRS and CDR2 as YFSETQ. The CDR3 nucleotides are TGCGCCAGCAGCATCGACAGGGTGGTAAGCAATGAGCAGTTCTTC. This gives the protein CASSIDRVVSNEQFF.

V usage is TRBV3-1 (or the pseudogene TRBV3-2) and J usage is TRBJ1-3; D unclear. V lost 1 base, J lost 2 bases, and 6 bases lay in between. The germline V gene has CDR1 LGHDT and CDR2 YNNKEL (reference sequence). The CDR3 totals 14 residues. CDR3 DNA sequence: TGTGCCAGCAGCCAAGCCCTAACTGGAAACACCATATATTTT. Its translation: CASSQALTGNTIYF.

The genes are TRBV7-3 and TRBJ2-2; TRBD2 aligns across 13 bases. After removal of 5 bases from V and 0 bases from J, the junction contained 9 bases not matched to a gene. CDR3 size: 19 residues. Germline V gene sequence: CDR1 SGHTA, CDR2 FQGTGA. The CDR3 DNA sequence: TGTGCCAGCAGCCCGACTAGCGGGGGGCTTCACGCGAACACCGGGGAGCTGTTTTTT. Translating it yields CASSPTSGGLHANTGELFF.

V usage is TRBV4-1 and J usage is TRBJ2-2, with 13 bases fitting TRBD2. The CDR3 spans 19 residues. Germline-derived CDR1 and CDR2 are MGHRA and YSYEKL. V trimming: 3 bases; J trimming: 6 bases; junction bases outside the gene matches: 13. The CDR3 here is CASSHSGTSGKWKPGELFF. CDR3 DNA: TGCGCCAGCAGCCACTCCGGGACTAGCGGGAAATGGAAGCCCGGGGAGCTGTTTTTT.

This chain connects TRBV5-1 to TRBJ2-2; perhaps TRBD2 as D (6 bases). Trimming pared 1 base from V and 4 bases from J, leaving 11 bases between. Germline lookup yields CDR1 SGHRS and CDR2 YFSETQ. This CDR3 comprises 15 residues. CDR3 residues: CASSLMTAGTGELFF. The CDR3 DNA reads as TGCGCCAGCAGCTTGATGACAGCGGGCACCGGGGAGCTGTTTTTT. Combining the CDR3 with reference TRBV5-1 and TRBJ2-2 gives the whole variable domain KAGVTQTPRYLIKTRGQQVTLSCSPISGHRSVSWYQQTPGQGLQFLFEYFSETQRNKGNFPGRFSGRQFSNSRSEMNVSTLELGDSALYLCASSLMTAGTGELFFGEGSRLTVL.

The genes are TRBV6-2 or TRBV6-3 and TRBJ1-2; D call uncertain. Germline V gene lookup returns CDR1 MNHEY and CDR2 SVGEGT. Trimming removed 6 bases from V and 3 bases from J, with 8 bases in between. The CDR3 totals 12 residues. The CDR3, as DNA: TGTGCCAGCAGCCACCGGGACTATGGCTACACCTTC. It specifies CASSHRDYGYTF.

The CDR3, as DNA: TGTGCCAGCGGGACAGGACCAAGGGAGACCCAGTACTTC. Its protein is CASGTGPRETQYF. The rearrangement links TRBV19 to TRBJ2-5, with 8 positions matching TRBD1. Germline CDR1 reads LNHDA; CDR2 reads SQIVND (reference sequence). V gave up 9 bases and J gave up 5 bases; unmatched junction bases: 8. The CDR3 covers 13 residues. Drawing the rest from reference TRBV19 and TRBJ2-5, the complete variable domain is DGGITQSPKYLFRKEGQNVTLSCEQNLNHDAMYWYRQDPGQGLRLIYYSQIVNDFQKGDIAEGYSVSREKKESFPLTVTSAQKNPTAFYLCASGTGPRETQYFGPGTRLLVL.

The chain couples TRBV28 to TRBJ1-2, with D unresolved. Trimming left V 2 bases short and J 6 bases short, with 7 bases between. The germline V gene has CDR1 MDHEN and CDR2 SYDVKM. CDR3 length: 12 residues. CDR3 residues: CASSLRYDGYTF. The CDR3 DNA follows: TGTGCCAGCAGTTTACGTTACGATGGCTACACCTTC.

This clone came up a few times. This chain joins TRBV9 and TRBJ2-1; possibly TRBD1 or TRBD2 for D (6 bases each). Trimming stripped 4 bases from V and 3 bases from J, with 14 bases between. This CDR3 has 15 amino acids. CDR1 and CDR2 (germline): SGDLS, YYNGEE. The CDR3 spells CASSLRGDGYNEQFF. The CDR3 nucleotides read TGTGCCAGCAGCCTTAGGGGGGACGGCTACAATGAGCAGTTCTTC.

This clone was seen a single time. This rearrangement joins TRBV30 to TRBJ1-1; D not resolved. V was pared by 6 bases and J by 6 bases, with 11 bases between. Germline V gene data show CDR1 as GTSNPN and CDR2 as SVGIG (reference sequence). This CDR3 spans 11 amino acids. This chain's CDR3 is CACEAGSEAFF. The CDR3 region has the DNA TGTGCCTGCGAAGCGGGATCTGAAGCTTTCTTT.

The chain couples TRBV28 to TRBJ1-1; no reliable D call. Trimming removed 6 bases at V and 4 bases at J, with 6 bases between. Germline lookup yields CDR1 MDHEN and CDR2 SYDVKM. This CDR3 spans 11 amino acids. CDR3 protein: CASSGVTEAFF. CDR3 nucleotide sequence: TGTGCCAGCAGCGGGGTCACTGAAGCTTTCTTT.

The chain carries TRBV6-5 and TRBJ2-2; maybe TRBD1 (6 bases). Germline lookup yields CDR1 MNHEY and CDR2 SVGAGI. The CDR3 runs to 13 residues. The ends were cut back, 11 bases at V and 2 bases at J, with 12 bases in the middle. CDR3 sequence reads: CASGQSNTGELFF. In nucleotides, the CDR3 is TGTGCCTCAGGACAGAGTAACACCGGGGAGCTGTTTTTT.

The gene calls are TRBV28 and TRBJ1-1, with a tentative D call TRBD1 (6 bases). Germline lookup yields CDR1 MDHEN and CDR2 SYDVKM. The CDR3 loop spans 16 amino acids. V was clipped by 3 bases and J by 5 bases, with 19 bases between them. In DNA form, the CDR3 reads TGTGCCAGCAGTTTTGATCGAAGGGCAGGGGAGACTGAAGCTTTCTTT. It encodes CASSFDRRAGETEAFF. The full variable domain, completed using reference TRBV28 and TRBJ1-1, is DVKVTQSSRYLVKRTGEKVFLECVQDMDHENMFWYRQDPGLGLRLIYFSYDVKMKEKGDIPEGYSVSREKKERFSLILESASTNQTSMYLCASSFDRRAGETEAFFGQGTRLTVV.

This chain links TRBV28 with TRBJ2-5; 9 nucleotides agree with TRBD1. CDR3 length equals 14 residues. V was pared by 4 bases and J by 5 bases, with 5 bases of the junction left unmatched. Germline-derived CDR1 and CDR2 are MDHEN and SYDVKM. The chain's CDR3 is CASSWDRVGETQYF. In nucleotides, the CDR3 is TGTGCCAGCAGTTGGGACAGGGTAGGGGAGACCCAGTACTTC.

The chain has TRBV9 and TRBJ1-1, with 7 bases aligning to TRBD1. The V gene end was trimmed by 0 bases and the J gene end by 2 bases; junction bases not matched to a gene: 7. The germline V gene encodes CDR1 SGDLS and CDR2 YYNGEE. The CDR3 sequence is 16 residues long. This CDR3 is CASSVAQRGGNTEAFF. In nucleotides, the CDR3 is TGTGCCAGCAGCGTAGCTCAGCGAGGGGGCAACACTGAAGCTTTCTTT.

The CDR3 reads CASRAQGVATDTQYF. Here the CDR3 DNA reads TGTGCCAGCAGAGCACAGGGGGTGGCAACAGATACGCAGTATTTT. V is TRBV2 and J is TRBJ2-3; 8 nucleotides line up with TRBD1. V gave up 6 bases and J gave up 3 bases; unmatched junction bases: 8. This CDR3 is 15 amino acids long. Germline CDR1 SNHLY, CDR2 FYNNEI.